The 10 T cell receptor beta chains below all came from one sample that was sequenced in a study of T cell repertoires in cytomegalovirus infection. TCRdb re-derived calls from the reads in MiXCR, one entry per CDR3 protein. The sample has hundreds of thousands of distinct CDR3 sequences, approximately 22% seen once. Specimen: CD8+ T cells from PBMCs. Receptors originate from a human donor in good health (CMV status not recorded). Some clones in this sample may be carry-over from other donors' samples.

The chain joins TRBV29-1 to TRBJ1-1; 8 bases line up with TRBD1. V was clipped by 3 bases and J by 5 bases; unmatched bases: 8. The germline gives CDR1 SQVTM, CDR2 ANQGSEA. The CDR3 is 14 amino acids. The CDR3 DNA reads as TGCAGCGTTGAGCCAGTAACAGGGGGAACTGAAGCTTTCTTT. Its protein is CSVEPVTGGTEAFF.

The chain couples TRBV20-1 to TRBJ2-7; 7 nucleotides align to TRBD1. CDR1 DFQATT and CDR2 SNEGSKA come from the germline V gene (reference sequence). The CDR3 has 13 amino acids. The ends lost 5 bases at V and 2 bases at J; junction bases unmatched: 6. CDR3 DNA: TGCAGTGCTGGAGCGGACAGGACCTACGAGCAGTACTTC. Translating gives CSAGADRTYEQYF.

The V call is TRBV27, the J call TRBJ2-6; 7 nucleotides agree with TRBD2. The V gene end was trimmed by 1 base and the J gene end by 0 bases; junction bases not matched to a gene: 6. This CDR3 has 18 amino acids. In germline, CDR1 is MNHEY, CDR2 SMNVEV (reference sequence). CDR3 in DNA: TGTGCCAGCAGTTTATGGGCGGGGGAGTTCTCTGGGGCCAACGTCCTGACTTTC. It encodes CASSLWAGEFSGANVLTF.

The chain uses TRBV25-1 and TRBJ1-1; D is unresolved. The CDR3 loop spans 12 amino acids. V was cut by 4 bases and J by 3 bases, with 6 bases left in between. Germline V gene lookup returns CDR1 MGHDK and CDR2 SYGVNS. The CDR3 bases are TGTGCCAGCAGTGCGGGCTACACTGAAGCTTTCTTT. Translated, it gives CASSAGYTEAFF.

Only a few counts were recorded for this clonotype. V gene TRBV4-1 combines with J gene TRBJ2-7; 7 positions match TRBD1. V gave up 0 bases and J gave up 3 bases; unmatched junction bases: 5. Germline CDR1 MGHRA, CDR2 YSYEKL. The CDR3 consists of 15 residues. The CDR3 DNA follows: TGCGCCAGCAGCCAAGATCAAGGGGGCATCTACGAGCAGTACTTC. It yields the protein CASSQDQGGIYEQYF.

This chain links TRBV27 with TRBJ1-1; maybe TRBD1 (6 bases). V lost 5 bases to trimming and J lost 1 base, with 11 bases between them. This CDR3 spans 14 amino acids. Germline CDR1 is MNHEY and CDR2 is SMNVEV (reference sequence). In DNA form, the CDR3 reads TGTGCCAGCAGTAACGGGGGCCCGAACACTGAAGCTTTCTTT. Amino acid sequence: CASSNGGPNTEAFF.

This clonotype was counted only a few times. The chain combines TRBV20-1 with TRBJ2-1; 11 bases are a match to TRBD2. Germline CDR1 and CDR2: DFQATT and SNEGSKA (reference sequence). This CDR3 comprises 14 residues. With 8 bases clipped from V and 3 bases from J, the junction kept 6 bases outside the gene matches. The CDR3 DNA sequence: TGCAGTTCCTCAACTAGCGGGGGCTACAATGAGCAGTTCTTC. Its protein product is CSSSTSGGYNEQFF.

This chain connects TRBV12-3 or TRBV12-4 to TRBJ1-1; D is uncertain. The CDR3 contains 11 residues. V lost 3 bases and J 10 bases, leaving 9 bases between the germline ends. The CDR3 protein is CASSFPGPAFF. Here the CDR3 DNA reads TGTGCCAGCAGTTTTCCCGGACCAGCTTTCTTT.

The J gene is TRBJ1-4, the V gene TRBV28; 11 nucleotides line up with TRBD1. The germline gives CDR1 MDHEN, CDR2 SYDVKM. Trimming cost V 5 bases and J 7 bases; bases outside gene matches: 9. CDR3 length: 16 residues. CDR3 residues: CASSLSSGTGGEKLFF. The CDR3 DNA follows: TGTGCCAGCAGTCTCTCCTCCGGGACAGGGGGTGAAAAACTGTTTTTT.

This clonotype has a handful of counts. The chain joins TRBV28 to TRBJ1-3; unclear D gene. This CDR3 has 11 amino acids. Germline lookup yields CDR1 MDHEN and CDR2 SYDVKM. The V end lost 1 base, the J end lost 7 bases, and 2 bases lay between the germline ends. CDR3 protein: CASSLFNTIYF. The CDR3 DNA is TGTGCCAGCAGTTTATTCAACACCATATATTTT.